Each of the 11 T cell receptor beta chains below was sequenced from the same sample in a study of cytomegalovirus exposure and HLA in healthy donors (dated by TCRdb to the late 2010s). The method behind the library was the immunoSEQ multiplex PCR assay. For the multiplex PCR, a mixture combining 60 forward primers for TCR Vbeta segments and 13 reverse primers for TCR Jbeta segments was used. Not all clones reach the TCRdb copy of this immuneACCESS table, which keeps in-frame sequences only. Checked studies attribute under half of the gap to unresolved V genes and leave the rest unexplained. This sample holds about 160,000 clones; around 78% were observed only once. Just over 3% of the sample goes to the ten largest clones. The sample comprised PBMCs. The receptors stem from a woman between 35 and 50 years old in good health and CMV-seronegative.

The sample holds a few counts of this clone. The J gene is TRBJ1-1, the V gene TRBV2, with D uncertain. The CDR3 spans 11 residues. V shed 7 bases and J shed 4 bases, with 7 bases lying between them. Per the germline V gene, CDR1 is SNHLY and CDR2 is FYNNEI. Here the CDR3 reads CASIRVTEAFF. The CDR3, as DNA: TGTGCCAGCATCCGGGTCACTGAAGCTTTCTTT.

The table lists this clone with a count of one. Written as DNA, the CDR3 is TGTGCCAGCAGTTCCACCGGAACAGTTGCCTACGAGCAGTACTTC. Its translation is CASSSTGTVAYEQYF. This chain links TRBV28 with TRBJ2-7; no reliable D call. Germline V lookup: CDR1 MDHEN, CDR2 SYDVKM. Trimming cost V 4 bases and J 2 bases, with 15 bases left between them. There are 15 residues in the CDR3. The full variable domain, in which reference TRBV28 and TRBJ2-7 provide the parts outside the CDR3, is DVKVTQSSRYLVKRTGEKVFLECVQDMDHENMFWYRQDPGLGLRLIYFSYDVKMKEKGDIPEGYSVSREKKERFSLILESASTNQTSMYLCASSSTGTVAYEQYFGPGTRLTVT.

Turning to this clone: The sample has other DNA sequences that encode this CDR3 too. This chain links TRBV27 with TRBJ2-7; TRBD1 matches 11 bases. Trimming cost V 8 bases and J 2 bases; bases outside gene matches: 2. The CDR3 length is 13 residues. Germline V gene lookup returns CDR1 MNHEY and CDR2 SMNVEV (reference sequence). For the CDR3, the DNA is TGTGCCAGCTGGGACAGGGGGACCTACGAGCAGTACTTC. Protein sequence: CASWDRGTYEQYF.

J is TRBJ2-2 and V is TRBV10-1; 11 bases fit TRBD2. Germline CDR1 is WNHNN and CDR2 is SYGVQD (reference sequence). Trimming took 3 bases from V and 1 from J; bases not matched to a gene: 1. This CDR3 is 16 amino acids long. The CDR3 reads CASSDLAGGNTGELFF. In nucleotides, the CDR3 is TGCGCCAGCAGTGACCTAGCGGGGGGGAACACCGGGGAGCTGTTTTTT.

The rearrangement links TRBV10-3 to TRBJ2-1, with D unresolved. The CDR3 extends over 14 amino acids. Trimming shortened V by 3 bases and J by 2 bases, and 8 bases separated the two germline ends. The germline V gene has CDR1 ENHRY and CDR2 SYGVKD. This chain's CDR3 is CAISEQPAYNEQFF. CDR3 in DNA: TGTGCCATCAGTGAACAGCCAGCCTACAATGAGCAGTTCTTC.

The J gene is TRBJ1-2, the V gene TRBV29-1; D call uncertain. The V end was cut by 2 bases, the J end by 5 bases, with 6 bases between. Looked up from germline, CDR1 is SQVTM and CDR2 is ANQGSEA. The CDR3 has 11 residues. The CDR3 DNA reads TGCAGCGTTGAACCGGGTTATGGCTACACCTTC. Protein sequence: CSVEPGYGYTF.

This clone has just a few counts. V gene TRBV5-4 combines with J gene TRBJ1-5, with D possibly TRBD1 on 5 matching bases. The CDR3 spans 14 residues. The ends were cut back, 4 bases at V and 4 bases at J, with 12 bases in the middle. Germline V CDR1 and CDR2: SGHNT, YYREEE (reference sequence). CDR3 in amino acids: CASSNQGANQPQHF. CDR3 nucleotides: TGTGCCAGCAGCAACCAGGGTGCAAATCAGCCCCAGCATTTT.

For the CDR3, the DNA is TGTGCCAGCAGCCCTATGGACAGCGCTAAGGGAGCTTTCTTT. Its translation is CASSPMDSAKGAFF. V is TRBV5-4 and J is TRBJ1-1, with D perhaps matching TRBD1 (6 bases). Per the germline V gene, CDR1 is SGHNT and CDR2 is YYREEE (reference sequence). The CDR3 has 14 amino acids. Trimming left V 4 bases short and J 10 bases short, with 20 bases between.

This chain uses TRBV9 with TRBJ1-2, with 8 bases lining up with TRBD1. This CDR3 contains 20 residues. Germline CDR1 and CDR2: SGDLS and YYNGEE. Trimming cost V 0 bases and J 1 base; bases outside gene matches: 17. CDR3 region: CASSVATFSGGVSGNYGYTF. CDR3 nucleotide sequence: TGTGCCAGCAGCGTAGCTACATTTTCAGGGGGCGTGAGTGGTAACTATGGCTACACCTTC. Combining the CDR3 with reference TRBV9 and TRBJ1-2 gives the whole variable domain DSGVTQTPKHLITATGQRVTLRCSPRSGDLSVYWYQQSLDQGLQFLIQYYNGEERAKGNILERFSAQQFPDLHSELNLSSLELGDSALYFCASSVATFSGGVSGNYGYTFGSGTRLTVV.

Only a few counts were recorded for this clone. The J gene is TRBJ1-2, the V gene TRBV28, with TRBD1 as a possible D gene (5 bases). CDR1 and CDR2 (germline): MDHEN, SYDVKM. The V end lost 5 bases, the J end lost 4 bases, and 14 bases lay between the germline ends. The CDR3 extends over 14 amino acids. In nucleotides, the CDR3 is TGTGCCAGCAGTGTACTGCAGGGAAGCTATGGCTACACCTTC. Amino acids: CASSVLQGSYGYTF.

This clone was seen once. The CDR3 reads CASSPSGGYSYEQYF. DNA of the CDR3: TGTGCCAGTAGTCCCAGCGGGGGGTACTCCTACGAGCAGTACTTC. This sequence joins TRBV19 and TRBJ2-7; 9 nucleotides line up with TRBD2. Germline V lookup: CDR1 LNHDA, CDR2 SQIVND (reference sequence). V shed 5 bases and J 0 bases; nucleotides not matched to a gene: 5. The CDR3 is 15 residues long.